These T cell receptor beta chains were read from a single sample in a study of blood T cell repertoires in COVID-19. Clones were read by immunoSEQ multiplex PCR, and TCRdb kept only the in-frame ones, dropping some. The repertoire holds some 160,000 clones, 60% to 80% seen once, with under 10% in the top ten. The sample taken for sequencing was peripheral blood. The receptors were gathered from a man in his forties or fifties with active or convalescent COVID-19. Both conserved end residues are part of each CDR3. A D gene is named only where the DNA matches it firmly. Clone size is not always given. Where it is, it says once, few, many or a class for expanded clones.

J,D,size,V,DNA,CDR3
TRBJ2-7,TRBD2,.,TRBV24-1,TGTGCCACCAGTGACCCTAGGACTAGCGGGAGAGGATACGAGCAGTACTTC,CATSDPRTSGRGYEQYF
TRBJ2-7,TRBD1,.,TRBV3-1/TRBV3-2,TGTGCCAGCAGCCAAGCGGGAGAAGGGACAGGGGGCTACGAGCAGTACTTC,CASSQAGEGTGGYEQYF
TRBJ2-5,.,.,TRBV12-3/TRBV12-4,TGTGCCACTTCGTTCCAAGAGACCCAGTACTTC,CATSFQETQYF
TRBJ2-1,TRBD2,few,TRBV4-2,TGTGCCAGCAGCCAAGAGAAGGGTAGCGGGAGGGCCAGGGATGAGCAGTTCTTC,CASSQEKGSGRARDEQFF
TRBJ1-5,.,.,TRBV6-5,TGTGCCAGCATTAGGGGAGCAGGGGGCAATCAGCCCCAGCATTTT,CASIRGAGGNQPQHF
TRBJ1-2,TRBD1,.,TRBV5-1,TGCGCCAGCAGCTTTGGACAGGGGTATGGCTACACCTTC,CASSFGQGYGYTF
TRBJ2-5,TRBD1,.,TRBV9,TGTGCCAGCAGCGTAGGGCAGGGACAGGGAGGAGAGACCCAGTACTTC,CASSVGQGQGGETQYF
TRBJ2-7,TRBD1,.,TRBV25-1,TGTGCCACTACAGGGGCCTACGAGCAGTACTTC,CATTGAYEQYF
TRBJ1-1,.,few,TRBV11-2,TGTGCCAGCAGCAGAAATCTGGAGGCTTTCTTT,CASSRNLEAFF
TRBJ1-1,.,few,TRBV6-5,TGTGCCAGCAGTTCCACACACCTGAACACTGAAGCTTTCTTT,CASSSTHLNTEAFF
TRBJ2-1,.,.,TRBV7-7,TGTGCCAGCCTCTTATGGGGGCTGTACCGCAATGAGCAGTTCTTC,CASLLWGLYRNEQFF
TRBJ2-2,.,.,TRBV1,TGCACCGGGGGACTAGCGGGGCCGAACACCGGGGAGCTGTTTTTT,CTGGLAGPNTGELFF
TRBJ1-4,TRBD1,once,TRBV28,TGTGCCAGCAGTCTCACAGGGGGGAATGAAAAACTGTTTTTT,CASSLTGGNEKLFF
TRBJ1-1,.,.,TRBV30,TGTGCCTGGAACCCCAACAAGAACACTGAAGCTTTCTTT,CAWNPNKNTEAFF
TRBJ1-1,TRBD1,few,TRBV29-1,TGCAGCGCCCCCCAGACAGGGGGCTACACTGAAGCTTTCTTT,CSAPQTGGYTEAFF
TRBJ2-2,TRBD1,.,TRBV4-2,TGTGCCAGCAGCCAAGCTAGGGGACAGGGGGGAAGCACCGGGGAGCTGTTTTTT,CASSQARGQGGSTGELFF
TRBJ2-6,.,.,TRBV7-9,TGTGCCAGCAGCATAAGCATACTTAAAGCCTCTGGGGCCAACGTCCTGACTTTC,CASSISILKASGANVLTF
TRBJ2-2,.,.,TRBV29-1,TGCAGCGTTGAAGATCTAGCACCCGGGGAGCTGTTTTTT,CSVEDLAPGELFF
TRBJ2-1,TRBD1,.,TRBV5-4,TGTGCCAGCAGCTTGGGGGACAGGGATTCCAATGAGCAGTTCTTC,CASSLGDRDSNEQFF
TRBJ2-1,.,few,TRBV7-7,TGTGCCAGCAGCTTAGCGATAGTTGGCAATGAGCAGTTCTTC,CASSLAIVGNEQFF
TRBJ2-7,TRBD2,.,TRBV19,TGTGCCAGTAGTATGCTTCGGACTAGCATGTACGAGCAGTACTTC,CASSMLRTSMYEQYF
TRBJ1-5,TRBD1,.,TRBV28,TGTGCCAGCAGCCTTCAAACCTACAGGGGCGATCAGCCCCAGCATTTT,CASSLQTYRGDQPQHF
TRBJ1-1,.,.,TRBV27,TGTGCCAGCAGTTTGCAGACCCAGGGGAACACTGAAGCTTTCTTT,CASSLQTQGNTEAFF
TRBJ2-3,.,.,TRBV1,TGCACCAGCAGCCTAGAACTAGCGCCTTGGACAGATACGCAGTATTTT,CTSSLELAPWTDTQYF
TRBJ1-2,.,once,TRBV7-9,TGTGCCAGCAGCTTAAACAGTCTCTATGGCTACACCTTC,CASSLNSLYGYTF
TRBJ2-1,TRBD2,.,TRBV3-1/TRBV3-2,TGTGCCAGCAGCCCTCTGACTAGCGGTTACAATGAGCAGTTCTTC,CASSPLTSGYNEQFF
TRBJ1-1,.,once,TRBV3-1/TRBV3-2,TGTGCCAGCAGCCAACGCAGGGCTACTGAAGCTTTCTTT,CASSQRRATEAFF
TRBJ2-7,TRBD2,.,TRBV5-1,TGCGCCAGCAGCTTGTCTGCGGGAGGTGTCTACGAGCAGTACTTC,CASSLSAGGVYEQYF
TRBJ2-3,.,.,TRBV4-1,TGCGCCAGCAGCCAAGGGTTGGCAAGCACAGATACGCAGTATTTT,CASSQGLASTDTQYF
TRBJ2-1,TRBD2,.,TRBV11-3,TGTGCCAGCAGCTCCGGGACTAGCGGGAGATACAATGAGCAGTTCTTC,CASSSGTSGRYNEQFF
TRBJ2-1,TRBD1,.,TRBV24-1,TGTGCCACCAGTGACGATGCCGGGACAGGGGACAATGAGCAGTTCTTC,CATSDDAGTGDNEQFF
TRBJ2-1,.,.,TRBV6-4,TGTGCCAGCAGTGACTCAGGGGCGGCCTACAATGAGCAGTTCTTC,CASSDSGAAYNEQFF
TRBJ2-2,TRBD2,many,TRBV7-2,TGTGCCAGCAGACCTGAAGCGGGAGGGCTGGGTAACGGGGAGCTGTTTTTT,CASRPEAGGLGNGELFF
TRBJ1-6,.,.,TRBV5-4,TGTGCCAGCAGAGCTCAATATAATTCACCCCTCCACTTT,CASRAQYNSPLHF
TRBJ2-3,.,few,TRBV5-6,TGTGCCAGCAGCCCCGAACCCGGACAGCCATATTTTACGCAGTATTTT,CASSPEPGQPYFTQYF
TRBJ2-7,TRBD1,.,TRBV19,TGTGCCAGTACCGCCGGACAGGGGGTCTACGAGCAGTACTTC,CASTAGQGVYEQYF
TRBJ2-3,.,.,TRBV7-3,TGTGCCAGCAGTCCTGAACTTGGCACAGATACGCAGTATTTT,CASSPELGTDTQYF
TRBJ2-1,.,once,TRBV7-9,TGTGCCAGCAGCCATGCGGGGATCGCGCGGCTTAACGATGAGCAGTTCTTC,CASSHAGIARLNDEQFF
TRBJ2-3,TRBD2,.,TRBV5-4,TGTGCCAGCAGCTTGATTAGCGGGAACACGCAGTATTTT,CASSLISGNTQYF
TRBJ1-5,.,.,TRBV28,TGTGCCAGCAGTCGTACAGGAACGAGCAATCAGCCCCAGCATTTT,CASSRTGTSNQPQHF
TRBJ1-1,TRBD1,.,TRBV9,TGTGCCAGCAGCGCCCCAGGGGGTCACACTGAAGCTTTCTTT,CASSAPGGHTEAFF
TRBJ1-2,TRBD1,.,TRBV7-9,TGTGCCAGCAGCTCCCAAGTTCGGGACAGAGTTAACTATGGCTACACCTTC,CASSSQVRDRVNYGYTF
TRBJ1-1,.,.,TRBV3-1/TRBV3-2,TGTGCCAGCAGCCCCAGATGGGGGGGGCGCGGGGCCATGGGTACTGAAGCTTTCTTT,CASSPRWGGRGAMGTEAFF
TRBJ2-1,.,.,TRBV28,TGTGCCACCTTGGACACCTACAATGAGCAGTTCTTC,CATLDTYNEQFF
TRBJ2-1,.,.,TRBV4-1,TGCGCCAGCAGCCTCCAGGCAGGGTCCTACAATGAGCAGTTCTTC,CASSLQAGSYNEQFF
TRBJ1-2,TRBD1,once,TRBV30,TGTGCCTGGAGTCGGACAGGGCCTGACTATGGCTACACCTTC,CAWSRTGPDYGYTF